The 14 T cell receptor beta chains below were found in one sample sequenced in a study of regulatory T cells in long-lasting Graves disease. Libraries of TCR beta came from iRepertoire HTBI primers plus Arm-PCR of CDR3 regions. TCRdb fed the multiplex PCR reads into MiXCR, producing one record per CDR3 protein. The repertoire holds about 220,000 distinct CDR3 sequences, with around 17% as singletons. Time point: newly diagnosed GD, antithyroid drugs for less than 3 months. RNA isolated from PBMCs was used to make the TCR library. Sample: peripheral blood mononuclear cells (PBMCs), taken at new diagnosis, from a patient treated with antithyroid drugs. Every receptor here comes from a female donor with Graves disease.

This clonotype was found a few times. The chain employs TRBV19 and TRBJ1-5; D remains ambiguous. Germline values: CDR1 LNHDA, CDR2 SQIVND (reference sequence). V was trimmed by 1 base and J by 7 bases, leaving 14 bases between them. The CDR3 length is 15 residues. CDR3 in DNA: TGTGCCAGTAGTATAGGCGGCAGCTCTAAACAGCCCCAGCATTTT. Amino acid sequence: CASSIGGSSKQPQHF. The whole variable domain, remainder taken from reference TRBV19 and TRBJ1-5, is DGGITQSPKYLFRKEGQNVTLSCEQNLNHDAMYWYRQDPGQGLRLIYYSQIVNDFQKGDIAEGYSVSREKKESFPLTVTSAQKNPTAFYLCASSIGGSSKQPQHFGDGTRLSIL.

This clonotype was found many times. The gene calls are TRBV19 and TRBJ1-5; 7 bases line up with TRBD1. Germline V gene data show CDR1 as LNHDA and CDR2 as SQIVND (reference sequence). There are 13 residues in the CDR3. The J segment lost 7 bases and the V segment lost 11 bases, leaving 11 bases of the junction unmatched. The CDR3: CARLGQEGQPQHF. CDR3 bases: TGTGCCCGCCTAGGACAGGAAGGGCAGCCCCAGCATTTT.

V gene TRBV7-2 combines with J gene TRBJ2-6; 7 positions match TRBD1. CDR1 and CDR2 from the germline V gene are SGHTA and FQGNSA. This CDR3 has 18 amino acids. J gave up 0 bases and V 5 bases, and 10 bases lay outside the gene matches. CDR3 sequence reads: CASSLRTGSNSGANVLTF. In DNA form, the CDR3 reads TGTGCCAGCAGCCTCCGGACAGGATCCAACTCTGGGGCCAACGTCCTGACTTTC.

With respect to this clonotype: This may be a read error: a much more frequent sequence differs by one nucleotide. The CDR3 sequence is CATSISAGHTDTQYF. Written as DNA, the CDR3 is TGTGCCACCAGCATCTCTGCGGGGCACACAGATACGCAGTATTTT. This chain uses TRBV15 with TRBJ2-3; a possible D gene is TRBD2 (6 bases). Per the germline V gene, CDR1 is LNHNV and CDR2 is YYDKDF (reference sequence). This CDR3 is built from 15 residues. The V and J ends lost 4 bases and 2 bases respectively, with 13 bases between them.

This clonotype occurred many times. The chain links TRBV12-3 or TRBV12-4 to TRBJ1-3, with D unresolved. With 6 bases removed from V and 3 bases from J, the gap between germline ends came to 6 bases. The CDR3 length is 12 residues. CDR3 DNA: TGTGCCAGCAGACCCGGTGGAAACACCATATATTTT. Protein product: CASRPGGNTIYF.

This clonotype was seen at least ten times. DNA for the CDR3: TGTGCCATCAGTGGGATAACAGGGAACACTGAAGCTTTCTTT. Its protein is CAISGITGNTEAFF. The chain combines TRBV10-3 with TRBJ1-1, with a weak D call TRBD1 (5 bases). The CDR3 contains 14 residues. Trimming left V 4 bases short and J 1 base short, with 10 bases between. CDR1 ENHRY and CDR2 SYGVKD come from the germline V gene.

The J gene is TRBJ2-7, the V gene TRBV2; TRBD2 might be the D (6 bases). The V gene's germline CDR1 is SNHLY and CDR2 FYNNEI. There are 15 residues in the CDR3. V was pared by 0 bases and J by 2 bases, with 11 bases between. CDR3 in DNA: TGTGCCAGCAGTGAAGCATCTAGCGCAACCTACGAGCAGTACTTC. This encodes CASSEASSATYEQYF.

Many counts were recorded for this clonotype. The CDR3 protein is CASSEGSALNGETQYF. In DNA, the CDR3 is TGTGCCAGCAGTGAGGGGTCGGCCCTTAACGGGGAGACCCAGTACTTC. J is TRBJ2-5 and V is TRBV2; D uncertain. Between the trimmed V and J ends, which lost 3 bases and 5 bases, there was a span of 19 bases. The CDR3 consists of 16 residues. The germline gives CDR1 SNHLY, CDR2 FYNNEI.

This clonotype was counted between two and nine times. CDR3 DNA: TGTGCCAGCAGTTACTCGAGGGGGACTATGTACGAGCAGTACTTC. Its protein is CASSYSRGTMYEQYF. The V call is TRBV6-5, the J call TRBJ2-7; weak D call: TRBD2 (7 bases). This CDR3 is built from 15 residues. Per the germline V gene, CDR1 is MNHEY and CDR2 is SVGAGI. V was pared by 0 bases and J by 4 bases, with 13 bases between.

The chain recombines TRBV7-8 with TRBJ2-1; tentatively, D is TRBD2 (5 bases). There are 14 residues in the CDR3. V lost 3 bases and J 9 bases, leaving 15 bases between the germline ends. Germline assignment: CDR1 SGHVS and CDR2 FQNEAQ. DNA for the CDR3: TGTGCCAGCAGCTTGGGAATAGCGTTTGGTGAGCAGTTCTTC. Translating gives CASSLGIAFGEQFF.

In its sample, this clonotype was seen many times. The genes are TRBV2 and TRBJ2-1, with 7 bases that match TRBD1. Looked up from germline, CDR1 is SNHLY and CDR2 is FYNNEI. The CDR3 loop spans 14 amino acids. V lost 3 bases, J lost 7 bases, and 6 bases stayed unmatched. The CDR3 here is CASSETTGRNEQFF. The CDR3 DNA follows: TGTGCCAGCAGTGAGACGACAGGGCGGAATGAGCAGTTCTTC.

This clonotype has a count of ten or more. The rearrangement joins TRBV7-6 to TRBJ2-3; tentative D call: TRBD2 (6 bases). With 4 bases removed from V and 8 bases from J, the gap between germline ends came to 13 bases. The germline gives CDR1 SGHVS, CDR2 FNYEAQ. The CDR3 is made up of 13 amino acids. The CDR3 coding sequence is TGTGCCAGCAGCTCCGAGACCGGGGGTACGCAGTATTTT. It encodes CASSSETGGTQYF.

This clonotype was seen at least ten times. CDR3 region: CSARGPRQGASGNTIYF. Here the CDR3 DNA reads TGCAGTGCACGGGGCCCCCGACAGGGGGCGTCTGGAAACACCATATATTTT. The chain recombines TRBV20-1 with TRBJ1-3; 10 nucleotides match TRBD1. CDR1 and CDR2 (germline): DFQATT, SNEGSKA (reference sequence). V trimming: 6 bases; J trimming: 1 base; junction bases outside the gene matches: 12. The CDR3 extends over 17 amino acids.

In the case of this clonotype: Since a much larger clone is just one base distant, this may be a read error. The rearrangement joins TRBV2 to TRBJ1-4; 9 nucleotides line up with TRBD1. Germline lookup yields CDR1 SNHLY and CDR2 FYNNEI. V lost 8 bases to trimming and J lost 5 bases; unmatched junction nucleotides: 6. This CDR3 has 14 residues. For the CDR3, the DNA is TGTGCCAGCGGCGCCGGGACAGGGAATGAAAAACTGTTTTTT. Translating gives CASGAGTGNEKLFF.